The clone carrying this TCR beta chain was observed a handful of times. Some clones are missing from TCRdb's copy, which holds only in-frame ones; the method was immunoSEQ multiplex PCR. Among fewer than 150,000 clones listed, about four fifths were seen once. This entry is derived from a study of blood T cell repertoires in COVID-19. Overall study context: There were acute and convalescent COVID-19 samples, and they came from the United States, Italy and Spain.

CDR1 is LGHNT, CDR2 FRNRAP, per germline. Trimming removed 2 bases from V and 6 bases from J; junction bases left unmatched: 6. The CDR3 length is 14 residues. Donors in Cohort 3 counted as recovered after two negative PCRs, clearance, or symptom resolution. The chain joins TRBV12-5 to TRBJ1-1; 7 bases match TRBD1. This receptor was obtained from a man younger than 45 who had recovered from COVID-19. Specimen: PBMCs or T cells enriched from blood (not recorded which). Here the CDR3 DNA reads TGTGCTAGTGGTTTGTACGGCGGGACAGCTGAAGCTTTCTTT. The encoded protein is CASGLYGGTAEAFF.